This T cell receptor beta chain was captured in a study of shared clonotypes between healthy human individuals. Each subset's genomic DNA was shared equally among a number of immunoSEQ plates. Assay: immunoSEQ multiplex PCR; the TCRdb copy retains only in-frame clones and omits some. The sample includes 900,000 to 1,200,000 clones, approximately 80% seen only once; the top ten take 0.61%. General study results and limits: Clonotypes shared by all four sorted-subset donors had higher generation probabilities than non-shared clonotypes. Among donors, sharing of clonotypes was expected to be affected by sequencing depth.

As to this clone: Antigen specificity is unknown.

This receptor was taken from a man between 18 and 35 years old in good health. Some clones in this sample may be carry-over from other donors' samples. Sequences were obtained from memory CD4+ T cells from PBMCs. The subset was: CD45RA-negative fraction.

The CDR3 bases are TGTGCCAGCCCAGGACTAGCGGGAGGGCCCCAAGAGACCCAGTACTTC. This codes for CASPGLAGGPQETQYF. V is TRBV18 and J is TRBJ2-5, with TRBD2 identical over 15 bases. J lost 1 base, V lost 8 bases, and 5 bases had no gene match. Germline loops: CDR1 KGHSH, CDR2 LQKENI. This CDR3 is 16 amino acids long. Supplemented by reference TRBV18 and TRBJ2-5, the full variable domain reads NAGVMQNPRHLVRRRGQEARLRCSPMKGHSHVYWYRQLPEEGLKFMVYLQKENIIDESGMPKERFSAEFPKEGPSILRIQQVVRGDSAAYFCASPGLAGGPQETQYFGPGTRLLVL.